Presented here are 29 T cell receptor beta chains from one specimen sequenced in a study of blood T cells in healthy people across ages. It was with a sample-barcoded 5' primer and a J-beta primer mix that a second PCR of about 6 to 11 cycles was run. MiXCR, applied by TCRdb to the 5' RACE reads, yields one record per CDR3 protein. The sample shows 600,000 to 1,000,000 distinct CDR3 sequences, 25% of them seen only once. These data were also filed under a second study, of T cells of mothers and their children.

Sequences were obtained from blood. These receptors were collected from a boy aged 5-17 years in good health.

This rearrangement joins TRBV10-3 to TRBJ1-6; a weak D match, TRBD1 (6 bases). The CDR3 is 15 residues long. Per germline, CDR1 ENHRY and CDR2 SYGVKD. V was trimmed by 4 bases and J by 9 bases, leaving 16 bases between them. In DNA, the CDR3 is TGTGCCATCAGTGGGACAGAGTCTCCGGGTTCACCCCTCCACTTT. Its protein is CAISGTESPGSPLHF.

This clonotype was picked up a small number of times. The rearrangement links TRBV7-2 to TRBJ1-2; TRBD1 agrees at 7 bases. This CDR3 spans 14 amino acids. Germline V CDR1 and CDR2: SGHTA, FQGNSA. The J segment lost 4 bases and the V segment lost 5 bases, leaving 7 bases of the junction unmatched. CDR3 amino acids: CASSARQGFYGYTF. For the CDR3, the DNA is TGTGCCAGCAGCGCGCGACAGGGTTTCTATGGCTACACCTTC.

Regarding this clonotype: The junction does not match germline at one end; this may be a read error. The V and J genes are TRBV28 and TRBJ2-5; D is possibly TRBD2 (5 bases). The CDR3 spans 13 residues. Germline CDR1 and CDR2: MDHEN and SYDVKM. CDR3 coding DNA: TGCGCCAGCAGTTACCAGCGGAGTGAGACCCAGTACTTC. Amino acid sequence: CASSYQRSETQYF.

The V gene is TRBV20-1, the J gene TRBJ2-3; D might be TRBD2 (5 bases). The CDR3 has 15 residues. The V end lost 0 bases, the J end lost 0 bases, and 10 bases lay between the germline ends. Germline CDR1 DFQATT, CDR2 SNEGSKA (reference sequence). The CDR3 sequence: CSARDPGSSTDTQYF. The CDR3 nucleotides are TGCAGTGCTAGAGATCCGGGATCTAGCACAGATACGCAGTATTTT.

There are a few counts of this clonotype. This chain joins TRBV5-1 and TRBJ1-4; the match to TRBD1 covers 8 bases. V gave up 4 bases and J gave up 10 bases; unmatched junction bases: 6. CDR1 SGHRS and CDR2 YFSETQ come from the germline V gene. This CDR3 is 13 amino acids long. The CDR3 loop is CASSDGQGGKLFF. The CDR3, as DNA: TGCGCCAGCAGCGACGGACAGGGCGGAAAACTGTTTTTT.

The genes are TRBV20-1 and TRBJ2-7, with 7 positions matching TRBD1. The ends lost 5 bases at V and 2 bases at J; junction bases unmatched: 6. The germline V gene has CDR1 DFQATT and CDR2 SNEGSKA (reference sequence). The CDR3 extends over 13 amino acids. The CDR3 loop is CSADRDSAYEQYF. CDR3 DNA: TGCAGTGCTGACCGGGACAGCGCCTACGAGCAGTACTTC.

The chain employs TRBV28 and TRBJ2-1, with D possibly matching TRBD2 (5 bases). Trimming took off 4 bases at V and 7 bases at J, with 17 bases between the two ends. The CDR3 extends over 15 amino acids. The germline gives CDR1 MDHEN, CDR2 SYDVKM. The CDR3 sequence is CASSSSGRGSNEQFF. The DNA of the CDR3 is TGTGCCAGCAGTTCGTCTGGCCGGGGAAGTAATGAGCAGTTCTTC.

The table lists this clonotype with a few counts. The V call is TRBV10-3, the J call TRBJ2-5; D perhaps matches TRBD1 (6 bases). The J call may be wrong; the DNA end is better matched by TRBJ2-1. The V gene's germline CDR1 is ENHRY and CDR2 SYGVKD. The CDR3 runs to 13 residues. The CDR3 spells CALSRGKYNEQFF. CDR3 coding DNA: TGTGCCCTAAGTAGGGGGAAATACAATGAGCAGTTCTTC.

CDR3 loop: CSALRLAGGLYQETQYF. The CDR3 bases are TGCAGTGCTTTAAGACTAGCGGGGGGACTGTACCAAGAGACCCAGTACTTC. The J gene is TRBJ2-5, the V gene TRBV20-1; TRBD2 matches at 13 bases. Losses at the gene ends were 5 bases for V and 0 bases for J; bases not matched to a gene: 9. Per the germline V gene, CDR1 is DFQATT and CDR2 is SNEGSKA (reference sequence). The CDR3 length is 17 residues.

This clonotype showed up just a few times. V usage is TRBV29-1 and J usage is TRBJ2-5, with D perhaps matching TRBD1 (6 bases). Trimming left V 4 bases short and J 3 bases short, with 12 bases between. The CDR3 is 13 residues long. CDR1 and CDR2 (germline): SQVTM, ANQGSEA. CDR3 loop: CSVGRGSEETQYF. Here the CDR3 DNA reads TGCAGCGTTGGCAGGGGTTCCGAAGAGACCCAGTACTTC. The full variable domain, in which reference TRBV29-1 and TRBJ2-5 provide the parts outside the CDR3, is SAVISQKPSRDICQRGTSLTIQCQVDSQVTMMFWYRQQPGQSLTLIATANQGSEATYESGFVIDKFPISRPNLTFSTLTVSNMSPEDSSIYLCSVGRGSEETQYFGPGTRLLVL.

As regards this clonotype: At one end, the junction sequence differs from germline, possibly due to a read error. V usage is TRBV20-1 and J usage is TRBJ1-1; 8 positions match TRBD1. This CDR3 spans 15 amino acids. Germline V gives CDR1 DFQATT, CDR2 SNEGSKA (reference sequence). This chain's CDR3 is CSARVPGTGNTEAFF. As DNA, the CDR3 is TGCAGTGCCAGAGTCCCCGGGACAGGCAACACTGAAGCTTTCTTT.

This clonotype appeared a few times. The chain links TRBV9 to TRBJ2-5, with 9 bases fitting TRBD1. The CDR3 is 16 residues long. Germline values: CDR1 SGDLS, CDR2 YYNGEE. Trimming at V came to 2 bases and at J to 1 base, leaving 6 bases not matched to a gene. The CDR3 DNA sequence: TGTGCCAGCAGCGTGGACAGGGGTGGGGCCCAAGAGACCCAGTACTTC. Its translation is CASSVDRGGAQETQYF.

There are a few counts of this clonotype. The chain links TRBV28 to TRBJ2-5; TRBD2 agrees at 7 bases. The germline gives CDR1 MDHEN, CDR2 SYDVKM. Trimming removed 10 bases from V and 0 bases from J; junction bases left unmatched: 8. The CDR3 is 14 amino acids. CDR3: CATSLGLDQETQYF. The CDR3 nucleotides read TGTGCCACCTCACTAGGACTAGACCAAGAGACCCAGTACTTC.

This chain connects TRBV4-2 to TRBJ2-3, with 14 bases fitting TRBD2. This CDR3 region has 18 residues. In germline, CDR1 is LGHNA, CDR2 YNFKEQ. Trimming cost V 2 bases and J 4 bases; bases outside gene matches: 8. CDR3 in DNA: TGTGCCAGCAGCCAAACATCCGGGACTAGCGGGGGTGCAGATACGCAGTATTTT. Amino acids: CASSQTSGTSGGADTQYF.

This chain joins TRBV27 and TRBJ1-4; D is unclear. The V and J ends lost 4 bases and 5 bases respectively, with 14 bases between them. The CDR3 is 15 amino acids. Per the germline V gene, CDR1 is MNHEY and CDR2 is SMNVEV (reference sequence). The DNA for the CDR3 is TGTGCCAGCAGTTCCCGAAGAGGACTAAATGAAAAACTGTTTTTT. Translated, it gives CASSSRRGLNEKLFF.

The chain links TRBV6-5 to TRBJ1-1; tentatively, D is TRBD1 (6 bases). V lost 10 bases to trimming and J lost 5 bases, with 20 bases between them. Germline V CDR1 and CDR2: MNHEY, SVGAGI. The CDR3 has 14 residues. Here the CDR3 reads CATRDVQRGTEAFF. The CDR3 DNA sequence: TGTGCCACCCGGGACGTCCAAAGGGGGACTGAAGCTTTCTTT.

The gene calls are TRBV7-2 and TRBJ2-5; 16 nucleotides align to TRBD2. The CDR3 contains 17 residues. V shed 5 bases and J 5 bases; nucleotides not matched to a gene: 8. In germline, CDR1 is SGHTA, CDR2 FQGNSA. DNA of the CDR3: TGTGCCAGCAGCCCGGGGACTAGCGGGAGGGCCAGTGAGACCCAGTACTTC. This encodes CASSPGTSGRASETQYF.

This chain connects TRBV6-2 or TRBV6-3 to TRBJ1-5; D uncertain. This CDR3 spans 14 amino acids. Deletions cut 6 bases from V and 4 bases from J, with 13 bases between. Germline CDR1 MNHEY, CDR2 SVGEGT. This CDR3 is CASRSPAPNQPQHF. The DNA of the CDR3 is TGTGCCAGCAGGTCCCCAGCGCCGAATCAGCCCCAGCATTTT.

This clonotype was seen a few times. This chain connects TRBV6-5 to TRBJ2-3; possible D gene TRBD2, 6 bases. The CDR3 contains 13 residues. Germline assignment: CDR1 MNHEY and CDR2 SVGAGI. With 2 bases removed from V and 3 bases from J, the gap between germline ends came to 6 bases. The CDR3 DNA follows: TGTGCCAGCAGTTACAGCGGGACAGATACGCAGTATTTT. It yields the protein CASSYSGTDTQYF.

A few counts support this clonotype. This chain links TRBV4-3 with TRBJ2-5; TRBD2 might be the D (6 bases). Near its end, the DNA agrees better with TRBJ2-1, so the J call may be wrong. Germline assignment: CDR1 LGHNA and CDR2 YSLEER. The CDR3 covers 16 residues. CDR3 amino acids: CASSQVGGITYNEQFF. CDR3 DNA: TGCGCCAGCAGCCAAGTAGGAGGGATCACCTACAATGAGCAGTTCTTC.

As DNA, the CDR3 is TGTGCCAGCAGTCCCGAGAAGTCAAGGGCGGAAGAGACCCAGTACTTC. This encodes CASSPEKSRAEETQYF. The rearrangement uses TRBV27 and TRBJ2-5; D is uncertain. The CDR3 totals 16 residues. V shed 5 bases and J shed 3 bases, with 19 bases lying between them. Germline V CDR1 and CDR2: MNHEY, SMNVEV (reference sequence).

The genes are TRBV20-1 and TRBJ2-5; 10 bases match TRBD2. The CDR3 has 17 residues. CDR1 is DFQATT and CDR2 is SNEGSKA in the germline V gene (reference sequence). J lost 3 bases, V lost 6 bases, and 16 bases had no gene match. The CDR3 sequence: CSARQPGLAPPEETQYF. CDR3 DNA: TGCAGTGCCCGCCAACCGGGACTAGCGCCTCCCGAAGAGACCCAGTACTTC.

This chain connects TRBV4-3 to TRBJ1-5; D call uncertain. The CDR3 extends over 15 amino acids. Trimming stripped 0 bases from V and 4 bases from J, with 10 bases between. CDR1 LGHNA and CDR2 YSLEER come from the germline V gene. The CDR3 nucleotides are TGCGCCAGCAGCCAAGATTATCTGGGAAATCAGCCCCAGCATTTT. This encodes CASSQDYLGNQPQHF.

V and J are TRBV29-1 and TRBJ2-3; TRBD1 might be the D (7 bases). V lost 1 base and J lost 4, with 12 bases in between. CDR3 size: 14 residues. CDR1 SQVTM and CDR2 ANQGSEA come from the germline V gene. The CDR3 DNA reads as TGCAGCGTTGAAGGTCAGGGGGGCCCAGATACGCAGTATTTT. Translation gives CSVEGQGGPDTQYF.

This clonotype has a handful of counts. This chain joins TRBV29-1 and TRBJ2-3; D may match TRBD1 or TRBD2 (5 bases each). This CDR3 contains 13 residues. Germline values: CDR1 SQVTM, CDR2 ANQGSEA. The V and J ends lost 7 bases and 6 bases respectively, with 17 bases between them. CDR3 in DNA: TGCAGCGACCAACGGCAGTGGGGGGATACGCAGTATTTT. Its translation: CSDQRQWGDTQYF.

This clonotype occurred a few times. The CDR3 here is CASSYNGAPGFVDPYF. CDR3 nucleotide sequence: TGTGCCAGCAGCTACAACGGGGCACCCGGGTTTGTTGATCCGTACTTC. The chain uses TRBV7-9 and TRBJ2-5; D might be TRBD1 or TRBD2, each matching 5 bases. The V end was cut by 4 bases, the J end by 13 bases, with 28 bases between. CDR1 is SEHNR, CDR2 FQNEAQ, per germline (reference sequence). The CDR3 covers 16 residues. The full variable domain, in which reference TRBV7-9 and TRBJ2-5 provide the parts outside the CDR3, is DTGVSQNPRHKITKRGQNVTFRCDPISEHNRLYWYRQTLGQGPEFLTYFQNEAQLEKSRLLSDRFSAERPKGSFSTLEIQRTEQGDSAMYLCASSYNGAPGFVDPYFGPGTRLLVL.

This rearrangement joins TRBV4-1 to TRBJ2-1; the D gene is possibly TRBD2 (5 bases). This CDR3 contains 15 residues. Germline V gene data show CDR1 as MGHRA and CDR2 as YSYEKL. V dropped 1 base and J dropped 8 bases, with 15 bases sitting between them. CDR3 loop: CASSQGPSGSDEQFF. The CDR3 region has the DNA TGCGCCAGCAGCCAAGGCCCATCGGGGTCAGATGAGCAGTTCTTC.

The CDR3 is CASRPGLPLGEQYF. The DNA of the CDR3 is TGTGCCAGCAGGCCGGGACTTCCCCTCGGCGAGCAGTACTTC. The chain combines TRBV28 with TRBJ2-7, with D perhaps TRBD2 (6 bases). Deletions cut 6 bases from V and 6 bases from J, with 18 bases between. The CDR3 covers 14 residues. From germline, CDR1 is MDHEN and CDR2 SYDVKM.

The sample holds a few counts of this clonotype. This chain connects TRBV5-1 to TRBJ1-4, with no clear D. This CDR3 has 15 residues. The germline gives CDR1 SGHRS, CDR2 YFSETQ. With 0 bases removed from V and 5 bases from J, the gap between germline ends came to 11 bases. In nucleotides, the CDR3 is TGCGCCAGCAGCTTGGCCGGCCAGGCCAATGAAAAACTGTTTTTT. Translating gives CASSLAGQANEKLFF. Looking up the rest from reference TRBV5-1 and TRBJ1-4 gives the full variable domain: KAGVTQTPRYLIKTRGQQVTLSCSPISGHRSVSWYQQTPGQGLQFLFEYFSETQRNKGNFPGRFSGRQFSNSRSEMNVSTLELGDSALYLCASSLAGQANEKLFFGSGTQLSVL.